The 17 T cell receptor beta chains below come from one sample, sequenced in a study of blood T cell repertoires in COVID-19. Assay: immunoSEQ multiplex PCR; the TCRdb copy retains only in-frame clones and omits some. The sample shows approximately 230,000 clones, 70% to 90% of them seen only once. The sequenced sample consisted of peripheral blood. The receptors here all came from an elderly man with acute or convalescent COVID-19.

The gene calls are TRBV28 and TRBJ1-6; perhaps TRBD1 as D (5 bases). This CDR3 is 15 amino acids long. V was cut by 5 bases and J by 7 bases, with 15 bases left in between. Germline V gene lookup returns CDR1 MDHEN and CDR2 SYDVKM. In nucleotides, the CDR3 is TGTGCCAGCAGTCCCGCGGGGGTAGGAAATTCACCCCTCCACTTT. As protein: CASSPAGVGNSPLHF.

This chain uses TRBV7-3 with TRBJ2-2, with TRBD1 matching 9 bases. Germline CDR1 is SGHTA and CDR2 is FQGTGA. J gave up 6 bases and V 5 bases, and 1 base lay outside the gene matches. This CDR3 is built from 13 residues. The CDR3 protein is CASSRQGAGELFF. The CDR3 DNA sequence: TGTGCCAGCAGCCGACAGGGGGCCGGGGAGCTGTTTTTT.

This sequence joins TRBV18 and TRBJ2-3; tentative D call: TRBD2 (6 bases). Between the trimmed V and J ends, which lost 7 bases and 5 bases, there was a span of 16 bases. Germline V lookup: CDR1 KGHSH, CDR2 LQKENI. This CDR3 region has 14 residues. CDR3 sequence (DNA): TGTGCCAGCTTCACCGGAGGAGGGTTAGATACGCAGTATTTT. Translating it yields CASFTGGGLDTQYF.

The rearrangement uses TRBV11-2 and TRBJ2-1; TRBD2 matches 7 bases. Germline CDR1 reads SGHAT; CDR2 reads FQNNGV. The J segment lost 4 bases and the V segment lost 6 bases, leaving 6 bases of the junction unmatched. The CDR3 runs to 14 residues. The CDR3 bases are TGTGCCAGCAGTCCGGGACTACAGTACAATGAGCAGTTCTTC. Encoded protein: CASSPGLQYNEQFF.

This clone was found once. J is TRBJ2-5 and V is TRBV5-1, with D maybe TRBD2 (5 bases). Germline values: CDR1 SGHRS, CDR2 YFSETQ. V was clipped by 2 bases and J by 5 bases, with 16 bases between them. CDR3 length: 15 amino acids. This chain's CDR3 is CASSFSEGRGETQYF. The CDR3 DNA is TGCGCCAGCAGCTTCTCCGAGGGCCGTGGGGAGACCCAGTACTTC.

The rearrangement uses TRBV5-6 and TRBJ1-4, with D tentatively TRBD1 (6 bases). This CDR3 region has 13 residues. Germline V gene data show CDR1 as SGHDT and CDR2 as YYEEEE. The germline V and J ends were trimmed by 3 bases and 7 bases, with 10 bases remaining between them. CDR3 amino acids: CASSSGHGEKLFF. In DNA form, the CDR3 reads TGTGCCAGCAGCTCGGGACATGGTGAAAAACTGTTTTTT.

This chain joins TRBV29-1 and TRBJ2-5; D unresolved. CDR1 is SQVTM, CDR2 ANQGSEA, per germline. The CDR3 runs 13 residues. V dropped 0 bases and J dropped 1 base, with 6 bases sitting between them. CDR3 bases: TGCAGCGTTGAAGAACACCTCCAAGAGACCCAGTACTTC. Its translation: CSVEEHLQETQYF. The full variable domain, in which reference TRBV29-1 and TRBJ2-5 provide the parts outside the CDR3, is SAVISQKPSRDICQRGTSLTIQCQVDSQVTMMFWYRQQPGQSLTLIATANQGSEATYESGFVIDKFPISRPNLTFSTLTVSNMSPEDSSIYLCSVEEHLQETQYFGPGTRLLVL.

With regard to this clone: Other DNA sequences in the sample encode the same CDR3. Here the CDR3 DNA reads TGTGCCAGCAGTTACTCGTCCAGTAATTCACCCCTCCACTTT. As protein: CASSYSSSNSPLHF. The chain combines TRBV6-6 with TRBJ1-6; the D is unclear. The V and J ends lost 0 bases and 6 bases respectively, with 6 bases between them. CDR1 is MNHNY and CDR2 is SVGAGI in the germline V gene (reference sequence). The CDR3 is made up of 14 amino acids.

This chain connects TRBV3-1 (or the pseudogene TRBV3-2) to TRBJ1-2; D is possibly TRBD1 (6 bases). Trimming cost V 2 bases and J 6 bases, with 13 bases left between them. This CDR3 spans 14 amino acids. Germline loops: CDR1 LGHDT, CDR2 YNNKEL (reference sequence). CDR3 bases: TGTGCCAGCAGCCAATGGCGGGGGCAAGATGGCTACACCTTC. Amino acids: CASSQWRGQDGYTF.

The chain links TRBV27 to TRBJ2-7, with 9 bases lining up with TRBD1. The germline V gene has CDR1 MNHEY and CDR2 SMNVEV (reference sequence). The CDR3 has 12 amino acids. The trim removed 8 bases at V and 2 bases at J, leaving 1 base unmatched. The CDR3 nucleotides are TGTGCCAGCGGGACAGGGACCTACGAGCAGTACTTC. Its translation: CASGTGTYEQYF.

This clone is a singleton in its sample. This chain uses TRBV6-1 with TRBJ2-7, with 9 nucleotides matching TRBD1. The length of the CDR3 is 15 residues. CDR1 and CDR2 from the germline V gene are MNHNS and SASEGT. V lost 2 bases and J lost 3; bases outside the gene matches: 5. The CDR3 region is CASSESTGGFYEQYF. The CDR3 region has the DNA TGTGCCAGCAGTGAATCGACAGGGGGATTCTACGAGCAGTACTTC.

This clone has a count of ten or more. The rearrangement uses TRBV24-1 and TRBJ2-1; 8 nucleotides agree with TRBD2. The V and J ends lost 2 bases and 1 base, in that order; junction bases with no gene match: 3. This CDR3 comprises 16 residues. The V gene's germline CDR1 is KGHDR and CDR2 SFDVKD. CDR3 loop: CATSDSIAGSYNEQFF. The CDR3 coding sequence is TGTGCCACCAGTGATTCGATAGCGGGGTCCTACAATGAGCAGTTCTTC.

The CDR3 bases are TGTGCCAGTAGTTTACAGGGGGCGCCCGGGGAGCTGTTTTTT. Its translation: CASSLQGAPGELFF. The V and J genes are TRBV19 and TRBJ2-2; 9 bases map to TRBD1. J gave up 6 bases and V 5 bases, and 4 bases lay outside the gene matches. The length of the CDR3 is 14 residues. Germline values: CDR1 LNHDA, CDR2 SQIVND (reference sequence). The whole variable domain, filled in from reference TRBV19 and TRBJ2-2, reads DGGITQSPKYLFRKEGQNVTLSCEQNLNHDAMYWYRQDPGQGLRLIYYSQIVNDFQKGDIAEGYSVSREKKESFPLTVTSAQKNPTAFYLCASSLQGAPGELFFGEGSRLTVL.

The chain couples TRBV5-6 to TRBJ2-7; TRBD1 matches 7 bases. Germline V CDR1 and CDR2: SGHDT, YYEEEE. The CDR3 is 15 amino acids. J gave up 0 bases and V 1 base, and 4 bases lay outside the gene matches. The CDR3 sequence is CASSLSGQSSYEQYF. CDR3 DNA sequence: TGTGCCAGCAGCTTGTCGGGACAGAGCTCCTACGAGCAGTACTTC.

In its sample, this clone was seen once. This chain joins TRBV28 and TRBJ2-2, with TRBD2 matching 11 bases. Per the germline V gene, CDR1 is MDHEN and CDR2 is SYDVKM. Losses at the gene ends were 6 bases for V and 4 bases for J; bases not matched to a gene: 4. The CDR3 is 15 amino acids. The CDR3 bases are TGTGCCAGCAGATTAGCGGGAGGGCCCACCGGGGAGCTGTTTTTT. This codes for CASRLAGGPTGELFF.

In its sample, this clone was seen a few times. The chain is built from TRBV28 and TRBJ2-1; maybe TRBD2 (6 bases). CDR1 is MDHEN, CDR2 SYDVKM, per germline. The CDR3 is 16 residues long. Trimming took 3 bases from V and 0 from J, leaving 12 bases between them. The CDR3 region is CASSFWGRSSYNEQFF. The CDR3 nucleotides read TGTGCCAGCAGTTTTTGGGGGAGGAGCTCCTACAATGAGCAGTTCTTC.

The chain is built from TRBV6-5 and TRBJ2-1; tentative D call: TRBD1 (5 bases). In germline, CDR1 is MNHEY, CDR2 SVGAGI. V was shortened by 3 bases and J by 7 bases, with 10 bases between the two germline ends. CDR3 length: 13 residues. CDR3 coding DNA: TGTGCCAGCAGTTATTACAGGACGAATGAGCAGTTCTTC. It translates to CASSYYRTNEQFF.